This T cell receptor beta chain was identified in a study of blood T cell repertoires in COVID-19. Study context: The study drew acute and convalescent COVID-19 samples from the United States, Italy and Spain.

Measured with immunoSEQ multiplex PCR; TCRdb has only the in-frame clones, and not every one. The top ten hold around a third of the sample, which has about 33,000 clones, about 78% seen once. Sequenced input: peripheral blood. This clonotype originated in a man older than 75 with acute or convalescent COVID-19.

CDR3 DNA sequence: TGTGCCACCAGGGAAGGTCTGACGGCGGGGGGCACAGATACGCAGTATTTT. Its protein product is CATREGLTAGGTDTQYF. V gene TRBV2 combines with J gene TRBJ2-3, with 7 bases identical to TRBD2. Germline values: CDR1 SNHLY, CDR2 FYNNEI. Unmatched junction bases numbered 17, after V lost 10 bases and J lost 1 base. The CDR3 runs to 17 residues.